Presented here are 16 T cell receptor beta chains from one specimen sequenced in a study of shared clonotypes between healthy human individuals. Assay used: immunoSEQ multiplex PCR; TCRdb lists only in-frame clones, some missing. The repertoire holds millions of clones, approximately 95% seen once, with 0.85% to 1.3% in the top ten. Naive CD8 cells were CD45RO-negative, positively selected for CCR7, excluding terminally differentiated effector memory CD45RA+ cells. Sequenced: naive CD8+ T cells sorted from blood. The receptor set was obtained from a man younger than 35 in good health.

The chain recombines TRBV7-9 with TRBJ2-5, with a tentative D call TRBD1 (6 bases). Trimming removed 4 bases from V and 2 bases from J, with 14 bases in between. The CDR3 is 15 amino acids. Germline CDR1 SEHNR, CDR2 FQNEAQ (reference sequence). The CDR3 bases are TGTGCCAGCAGCTCCTGGACAGAGACTCAAGAGACCCAGTACTTC. Amino acids: CASSSWTETQETQYF.

This clone is a singleton in its sample. The V call is TRBV6-1, the J call TRBJ2-7; D remains unclear. The CDR3 runs to 13 residues. Germline CDR1 reads MNHNS; CDR2 reads SASEGT. V shed 1 base and J shed 0 bases, with 4 bases lying between them. As DNA, the CDR3 is TGTGCCAGCAGTGAAGATGCCTCCTACGAGCAGTACTTC. It is translated as CASSEDASYEQYF.

This rearrangement joins TRBV28 to TRBJ1-2, with D uncertain. Germline CDR1 reads MDHEN; CDR2 reads SYDVKM. This CDR3 spans 17 amino acids. V lost 1 base and J lost 4, with 19 bases in between. In DNA, the CDR3 is TGTGCCAGCAGTTTATCGCTGGAAATACCTTCTGTCTATGGCTACACCTTC. Amino acids: CASSLSLEIPSVYGYTF.

Worth noting for this clone: At one end, the junction sequence differs from germline, possibly due to a read error. The chain combines TRBV15 with TRBJ2-6; either TRBD1 or TRBD2 may fit D (5 bases each). CDR1 LNHNV and CDR2 YYDKDF come from the germline V gene (reference sequence). The CDR3 totals 17 residues. Written as DNA, the CDR3 is TGTGCCACCAGCGTAAGGGACGCTGTCTCTGGAGCCAACGTCCTGACTTTC. Its protein product is CATSVRDAVSGANVLTF.

Details on this clone: Within the sample, other DNA sequences also encode this same CDR3. V and J are TRBV6-5 and TRBJ2-7, with no clear D. V shed 2 bases and J shed 2 bases, with 10 bases lying between them. CDR3 size: 14 residues. Germline CDR1 and CDR2: MNHEY and SVGAGI. CDR3 region: CASSYGVGAYEQYF. The CDR3 DNA sequence: TGTGCCAGCAGTTACGGGGTCGGAGCCTACGAGCAGTACTTC.

V gene TRBV7-9 combines with J gene TRBJ1-1; no reliable D call. Trimming removed 5 bases at V and 1 base at J, with 20 bases between. The CDR3 is 17 amino acids. Germline V lookup: CDR1 SEHNR, CDR2 FQNEAQ (reference sequence). In DNA form, the CDR3 reads TGTGCCAGCAGCCCATGGTCCCAACCCGCTTCGAACACTGAAGCTTTCTTT. Translation: CASSPWSQPASNTEAFF.

The rearrangement uses TRBV6-8 and TRBJ2-3; D is possibly TRBD2 (5 bases). Germline CDR1 MNHGY, CDR2 SAAAGT. The CDR3 contains 16 residues. V gave up 1 base and J gave up 2 bases, with 13 bases separating them. CDR3 bases: TGTGCCAGCAGTTACTTTTATGGACTCCACACAGATACGCAGTATTTT. This translates into CASSYFYGLHTDTQYF.

The CDR3 spells CAITGAESSYEQYF. Written as DNA, the CDR3 is TGTGCCATCACGGGGGCAGAGAGCTCCTACGAGCAGTACTTC. The chain carries TRBV10-3 and TRBJ2-7; D possibly matches TRBD1 or TRBD2 (6 bases each). The V end lost 7 bases, the J end lost 0 bases, and 13 bases lay between the germline ends. The CDR3 totals 14 residues. Per germline, CDR1 ENHRY and CDR2 SYGVKD.

The chain has TRBV6-1 and TRBJ2-4; D is unresolved. The CDR3 has 16 residues. CDR1 and CDR2 (germline): MNHNS, SASEGT. V was trimmed by 3 bases and J by 0 bases, leaving 12 bases between them. The CDR3 DNA follows: TGTGCCAGCAGTGACGCCACAGAAGCAGCCAAAAACATTCAGTACTTC. Translating it yields CASSDATEAAKNIQYF.

This rearrangement joins TRBV19 to TRBJ1-6, with TRBD1 matching 7 bases. CDR3 length: 15 residues. Germline values: CDR1 LNHDA, CDR2 SQIVND (reference sequence). J lost 3 bases, V lost 3 bases, and 2 bases had no gene match. CDR3 nucleotides: TGTGCCAGTAGTATGGGGGACAGCTATAATTCACCCCTCCACTTT. Translated: CASSMGDSYNSPLHF. Drawing the rest from reference TRBV19 and TRBJ1-6, the complete variable domain is DGGITQSPKYLFRKEGQNVTLSCEQNLNHDAMYWYRQDPGQGLRLIYYSQIVNDFQKGDIAEGYSVSREKKESFPLTVTSAQKNPTAFYLCASSMGDSYNSPLHFGNGTRLTVT.

The chain uses TRBV5-4 and TRBJ2-5; D remains unclear. CDR3 length: 15 amino acids. Trimming took 0 bases from V and 2 from J, leaving 11 bases between them. Germline CDR1 reads SGHNT; CDR2 reads YYREEE (reference sequence). CDR3 amino acids: CASSLVPGLQETQYF. The DNA of the CDR3 is TGTGCCAGCAGCTTGGTTCCCGGGCTTCAAGAGACCCAGTACTTC.

Details on this clone: Other nucleotide sequences from this sample produce the same CDR3. The chain employs TRBV30 and TRBJ2-7, with a possible D match to TRBD1 (5 bases). Trimming cost V 0 bases and J 3 bases, with 9 bases left between them. Germline CDR1 is GTSNPN and CDR2 is SVGIG (reference sequence). The CDR3 extends over 13 amino acids. CDR3 protein: CAWSVGDSYEQYF. The CDR3 DNA sequence: TGTGCCTGGAGTGTGGGCGACAGCTACGAGCAGTACTTC.

Comment on this clone: In the same sample, other DNA sequences code for this CDR3. V and J are TRBV7-3 and TRBJ2-2; D not certain. Germline lookup yields CDR1 SGHTA and CDR2 FQGTGA. The CDR3 sequence is 13 residues long. Trimming removed 2 bases at V and 5 bases at J, with 6 bases between. Written as DNA, the CDR3 is TGTGCCAGCAGCTTATCGGGTACCGGGGAGCTGTTTTTT. Amino acids: CASSLSGTGELFF.

V is TRBV9 and J is TRBJ2-3; no definite D call. The CDR3 runs 14 residues. Germline loops: CDR1 SGDLS, CDR2 YYNGEE. V was clipped by 0 bases and J by 2 bases, with 7 bases between them. This CDR3 reads CASSVVAHTDTQYF. The CDR3 DNA reads TGTGCCAGCAGCGTAGTGGCCCACACAGATACGCAGTATTTT.

Written as DNA, the CDR3 is TGTGCCAGCAGCGTAGACAGGAGGGGGACCGAGCAGTACTTC. This codes for CASSVDRRGTEQYF. This chain links TRBV9 with TRBJ2-7; D possibly matches TRBD1 or TRBD2 (6 bases each). Germline lookup yields CDR1 SGDLS and CDR2 YYNGEE. V lost 0 bases and J 6 bases, leaving 13 bases between the germline ends. The CDR3 is 14 residues long.

This clone turned up a few times. The rearrangement joins TRBV29-1 to TRBJ1-1; D is unresolved. CDR1 SQVTM and CDR2 ANQGSEA come from the germline V gene. Trimming took 3 bases from V and 3 from J, leaving 5 bases between them. The length of the CDR3 is 11 residues. The CDR3 protein is CSVEEDTEAFF. CDR3 nucleotides: TGCAGCGTTGAGGAAGACACTGAAGCTTTCTTT.